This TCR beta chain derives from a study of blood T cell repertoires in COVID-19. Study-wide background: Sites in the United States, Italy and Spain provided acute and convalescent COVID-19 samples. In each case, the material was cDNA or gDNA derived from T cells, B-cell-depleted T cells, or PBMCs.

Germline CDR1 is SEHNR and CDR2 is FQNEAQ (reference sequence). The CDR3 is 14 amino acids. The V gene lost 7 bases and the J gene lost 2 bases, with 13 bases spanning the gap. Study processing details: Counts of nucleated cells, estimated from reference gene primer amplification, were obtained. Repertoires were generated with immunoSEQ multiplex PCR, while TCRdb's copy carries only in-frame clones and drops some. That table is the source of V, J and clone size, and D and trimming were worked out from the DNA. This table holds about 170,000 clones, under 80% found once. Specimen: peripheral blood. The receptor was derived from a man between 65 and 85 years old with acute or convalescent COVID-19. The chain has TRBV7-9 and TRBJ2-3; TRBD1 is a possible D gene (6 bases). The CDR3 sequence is CASNMGATTDTQYF. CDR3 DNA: TGTGCCAGCAACATGGGGGCTACCACAGATACGCAGTATTTT.